This T cell receptor beta chain was sequenced during a study of blood T cell repertoires in COVID-19. Methods used by the authors: By means of reference gene primer amplification, nucleated cell counts were estimated. The table came from immunoSEQ multiplex PCR; TCRdb's copy has only in-frame clones and leaves some out. D and trimming were read from the DNA, whereas the V and J calls and clone size are those reported in that table. The sample includes roughly 86,000 clones, about 85% seen only once; the top ten take around 2.1%. This TCR came from a woman in her seventies with acute or convalescent COVID-19. Material for sequencing was peripheral blood.

The CDR3: CASSPGGHYEQYF. The CDR3 DNA follows: TGTGCCAGCAGTCCAGGGGGCCACTACGAGCAGTACTTC. The chain couples TRBV28 to TRBJ2-7; 8 nucleotides agree with TRBD1. CDR1 is MDHEN, CDR2 SYDVKM, per germline. The V gene end was trimmed by 5 bases and the J gene end by 3 bases; junction bases not matched to a gene: 3. The CDR3 length is 13 residues. The complete variable domain, with remaining parts taken from reference TRBV28 and TRBJ2-7, reads DVKVTQSSRYLVKRTGEKVFLECVQDMDHENMFWYRQDPGLGLRLIYFSYDVKMKEKGDIPEGYSVSREKKERFSLILESASTNQTSMYLCASSPGGHYEQYFGPGTRLTVT.